Listed below are T cell receptor beta chains from one sample, sequenced in a study of cytomegalovirus exposure and HLA in healthy donors. The method was immunoSEQ multiplex PCR; TCRdb's version includes in-frame clones alone and lacks a portion of them. This repertoire shows roughly 97,000 clones, roughly two thirds found once; its top ten account for 3% to 4%. Sample: PBMCs. All receptors come from a man aged 35-49 years in good health and CMV-seronegative. CDR3s include the opening cysteine and the closing phenylalanine or tryptophan. Fields, in order: J gene, clone size, V gene, D gene, CDR3 protein, CDR3 DNA. D genes are given only for firm matches. A clone size is listed for some rows: how often the clone was seen (once, few, many), or a class if it is expanded.

j_call: TRBJ2-1
clone_size: NA
v_call: TRBV27
d_call: NA
cdr3_aa: CASSLSFRDSYNEQFF
cdr3_nt: TGTGCCAGCAGTTTATCGTTCAGGGACTCCTACAATGAGCAGTTCTTC

j_call: TRBJ2-5
clone_size: NA
v_call: TRBV5-1
d_call: TRBD2
cdr3_aa: CASSLGLAGLETQYF
cdr3_nt: TGCGCCAGCAGCTTGGGACTAGCGGGGTTGGAGACCCAGTACTTC

j_call: TRBJ2-3
clone_size: NA
v_call: TRBV7-3
d_call: NA
cdr3_aa: CASRRGGEEADTQYF
cdr3_nt: TGTGCCAGCAGGAGAGGGGGGGAGGAGGCAGATACGCAGTATTTT

j_call: TRBJ1-6
clone_size: few
v_call: TRBV5-6
d_call: TRBD1
cdr3_aa: CASSRTGNMWALHF
cdr3_nt: TGTGCCAGCAGCAGGACAGGGAACATGTGGGCCCTCCACTTT

j_call: TRBJ2-5
clone_size: NA
v_call: TRBV7-7
d_call: NA
cdr3_aa: CASSLDRGRTQYF
cdr3_nt: TGTGCCAGCAGCTTAGACAGAGGGAGAACCCAGTACTTC

j_call: TRBJ1-2
clone_size: NA
v_call: TRBV2
d_call: NA
cdr3_aa: CASSRAGNNYGYTF
cdr3_nt: TGTGCCAGCAGTAGGGCAGGGAATAACTATGGCTACACCTTC

j_call: TRBJ1-6
clone_size: NA
v_call: TRBV5-1
d_call: NA
cdr3_aa: CASSLRGSQGSTLHF
cdr3_nt: TGCGCCAGCAGCTTGCGAGGCAGCCAGGGATCAACCCTCCACTTT

j_call: TRBJ1-4
clone_size: NA
v_call: TRBV18
d_call: TRBD1
cdr3_aa: CASRSGTDNEKLFF
cdr3_nt: TGTGCCAGCCGGTCCGGGACAGATAATGAAAAACTGTTTTTT

j_call: TRBJ2-1
clone_size: NA
v_call: TRBV4-1
d_call: TRBD1
cdr3_aa: CASSQPGQGSRGHRYEQFF
cdr3_nt: TGCGCCAGCAGCCAGCCGGGACAGGGGTCGCGGGGCCATCGGTATGAGCAGTTCTTC

j_call: TRBJ2-3
clone_size: NA
v_call: TRBV11-3
d_call: NA
cdr3_aa: CASSQAEGGPWDTQYF
cdr3_nt: TGTGCCAGCAGCCAAGCGGAGGGGGGGCCGTGGGATACGCAGTATTTT

j_call: TRBJ2-7
clone_size: NA
v_call: TRBV5-1
d_call: NA
cdr3_aa: CASRADLGYEQYF
cdr3_nt: TGCGCCAGCAGAGCCGACCTAGGTTACGAGCAGTACTTC

j_call: TRBJ2-3
clone_size: few
v_call: TRBV7-2
d_call: NA
cdr3_aa: CASSLVTSTDTQYF
cdr3_nt: TGTGCCAGCAGCTTAGTAACTAGCACAGATACGCAGTATTTT

j_call: TRBJ1-2
clone_size: NA
v_call: TRBV6-6
d_call: TRBD1
cdr3_aa: CASSYSTGGEGYTF
cdr3_nt: TGTGCCAGCAGTTACTCGACAGGGGGAGAGGGCTACACCTTC

j_call: TRBJ1-1
clone_size: few
v_call: TRBV29-1
d_call: NA
cdr3_aa: CSVAGPGQGLNTEAFF
cdr3_nt: TGCAGCGTTGCCGGACCCGGCCAGGGGCTGAACACTGAAGCTTTCTTT

j_call: TRBJ2-5
clone_size: once
v_call: TRBV21-1
d_call: NA
cdr3_aa: CASHWVAGQEETQYF
cdr3_nt: TGTGCCAGTCATTGGGTAGCGGGGCAGGAAGAGACCCAGTACTTC

j_call: TRBJ2-5
clone_size: NA
v_call: TRBV6-5
d_call: TRBD2
cdr3_aa: CASSYSPGGRETQYF
cdr3_nt: TGTGCCAGCAGTTACTCGCCGGGGGGGCGAGAGACCCAGTACTTC

j_call: TRBJ2-7
clone_size: NA
v_call: TRBV29-1
d_call: TRBD2
cdr3_aa: CSVGGGGATYEQYF
cdr3_nt: TGCAGCGTTGGAGGCGGGGGGGCCACGTACGAGCAGTACTTC

j_call: TRBJ1-5
clone_size: NA
v_call: TRBV10-3
d_call: TRBD1
cdr3_aa: CAISEYRGRGQPQHF
cdr3_nt: TGTGCCATCAGTGAGTACAGGGGGCGCGGGCAGCCCCAGCATTTT

j_call: TRBJ1-2
clone_size: once
v_call: TRBV2
d_call: TRBD1
cdr3_aa: CASLDREDYGYTF
cdr3_nt: TGTGCCAGCCTGGACAGGGAGGACTATGGCTACACCTTC

j_call: TRBJ1-4
clone_size: NA
v_call: TRBV29-1
d_call: NA
cdr3_aa: CSVAGTNEKLFF
cdr3_nt: TGCAGCGTCGCCGGGACTAATGAAAAACTGTTTTTT

j_call: TRBJ2-5
clone_size: once
v_call: TRBV4-1
d_call: TRBD2
cdr3_aa: CASSQASGGGETQYF
cdr3_nt: TGCGCCAGCAGCCAGGCGAGCGGGGGGGGCGAGACCCAGTACTTC

j_call: TRBJ1-1
clone_size: NA
v_call: TRBV5-1
d_call: TRBD1
cdr3_aa: CASSPRQGSEAFF
cdr3_nt: TGCGCCAGCAGCCCTAGACAGGGGTCTGAAGCTTTCTTT

j_call: TRBJ2-3
clone_size: once
v_call: TRBV29-1
d_call: NA
cdr3_aa: CSVAGFPSTDTQYF
cdr3_nt: TGCAGCGTCGCAGGGTTCCCTAGCACAGATACGCAGTATTTT

j_call: TRBJ1-1
clone_size: NA
v_call: TRBV18
d_call: NA
cdr3_aa: CASSPEIGTTEAFF
cdr3_nt: TGTGCCAGCTCACCGGAGATCGGTACCACTGAAGCTTTCTTT

j_call: TRBJ2-1
clone_size: NA
v_call: TRBV5-1
d_call: NA
cdr3_aa: CASSFQGTYNEQFF
cdr3_nt: TGCGCCAGCAGCTTCCAGGGAACCTACAATGAGCAGTTCTTC

j_call: TRBJ1-6
clone_size: NA
v_call: TRBV4-1
d_call: NA
cdr3_aa: CASSLKTPAAEKTYNSPLHF
cdr3_nt: TGCGCCAGCAGCTTAAAAACACCGGCGGCAGAAAAAACCTATAATTCACCCCTCCACTTT

j_call: TRBJ2-2
clone_size: few
v_call: TRBV7-7
d_call: NA
cdr3_aa: CASSLIRGHGELFF
cdr3_nt: TGTGCCAGCAGCTTAATTCGGGGTCACGGGGAGCTGTTTTTT

j_call: TRBJ1-1
clone_size: NA
v_call: TRBV19
d_call: NA
cdr3_aa: CASSIPWGGAGYTEAFF
cdr3_nt: TGTGCCAGTAGTATTCCTTGGGGTGGAGCGGGATACACTGAAGCTTTCTTT

j_call: TRBJ1-1
clone_size: NA
v_call: TRBV5-1
d_call: NA
cdr3_aa: CASSLQQGATEAFF
cdr3_nt: TGCGCCAGCAGCCTTCAACAGGGAGCCACTGAAGCTTTCTTT

j_call: TRBJ2-2
clone_size: NA
v_call: TRBV6-5
d_call: TRBD1
cdr3_aa: CASKPQGADTGELFF
cdr3_nt: TGTGCCAGCAAACCACAGGGGGCGGACACCGGGGAGCTGTTTTTT

j_call: TRBJ1-4
clone_size: few
v_call: TRBV6-1
d_call: NA
cdr3_aa: CASMGGLGKLFF
cdr3_nt: TGTGCCAGCATGGGCGGGTTGGGAAAACTGTTTTTT

j_call: TRBJ1-5
clone_size: NA
v_call: TRBV10-3
d_call: TRBD1
cdr3_aa: CAISEGTGRDQPQHF
cdr3_nt: TGTGCCATCAGTGAGGGGACAGGAAGGGATCAGCCCCAGCATTTT